This T cell receptor (beta chain) was documented in a study of blood T cell repertoires in COVID-19. Study details: T cells, B-cell-depleted T cells, or PBMCs provided the cDNA or gDNA that served as material.

Germline V gene data show CDR1 as SQVTM and CDR2 as ANQGSEA. V was pared by 6 bases and J by 3 bases, with 9 bases between. This CDR3 spans 11 amino acids. Individuals aged about 18 to 89 years were recruited from 24 US areas. Assay: immunoSEQ multiplex PCR; the TCRdb copy retains only in-frame clones and omits some. Of a few hundred thousand clones listed, approximately 93% were seen once; the top ten hold about 0.86%. The sequence derives from a woman aged 40 to 50 who had been exposed to COVID-19. The sample consisted of PBMCs or T cells enriched from blood (not recorded which). This chain links TRBV29-1 with TRBJ2-7, with unresolved D. The CDR3 DNA sequence: TGCAGCGTCAGATACCTCTACGAGCAGTACTTC. Its protein is CSVRYLYEQYF.